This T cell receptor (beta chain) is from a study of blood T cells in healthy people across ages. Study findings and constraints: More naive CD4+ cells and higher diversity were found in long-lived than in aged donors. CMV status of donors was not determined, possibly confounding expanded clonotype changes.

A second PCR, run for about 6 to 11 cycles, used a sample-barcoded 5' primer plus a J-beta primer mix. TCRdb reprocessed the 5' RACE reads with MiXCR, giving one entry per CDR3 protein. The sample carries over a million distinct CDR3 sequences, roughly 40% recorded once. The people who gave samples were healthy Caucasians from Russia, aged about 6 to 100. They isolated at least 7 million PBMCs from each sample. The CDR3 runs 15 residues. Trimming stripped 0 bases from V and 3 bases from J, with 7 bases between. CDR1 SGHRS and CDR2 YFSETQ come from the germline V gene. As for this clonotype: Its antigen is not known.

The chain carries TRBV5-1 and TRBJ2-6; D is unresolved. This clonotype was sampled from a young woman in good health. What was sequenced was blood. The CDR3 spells CASSLDWGGANVLTF. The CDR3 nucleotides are TGCGCCAGCAGCTTGGATTGGGGTGGGGCCAACGTCCTGACTTTC.